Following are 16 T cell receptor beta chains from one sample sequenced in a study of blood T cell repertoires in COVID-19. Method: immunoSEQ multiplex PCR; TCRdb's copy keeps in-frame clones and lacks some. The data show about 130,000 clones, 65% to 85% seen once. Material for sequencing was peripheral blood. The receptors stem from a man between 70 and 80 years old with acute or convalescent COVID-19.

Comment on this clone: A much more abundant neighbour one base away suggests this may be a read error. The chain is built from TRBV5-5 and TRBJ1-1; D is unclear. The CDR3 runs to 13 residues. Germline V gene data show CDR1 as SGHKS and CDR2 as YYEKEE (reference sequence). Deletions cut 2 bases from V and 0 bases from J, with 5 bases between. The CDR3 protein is CASSFQVNTEAFF. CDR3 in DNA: TGTGCCAGCAGCTTCCAGGTGAACACTGAAGCTTTCTTT.

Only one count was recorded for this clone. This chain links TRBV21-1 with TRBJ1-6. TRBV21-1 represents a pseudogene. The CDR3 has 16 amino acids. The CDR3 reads CASSPRGGSYNSPLHF. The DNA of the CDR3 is TGTGCCAGCAGCCCGCGGGGGGGCTCCTATAATTCACCCCTCCACTTT.

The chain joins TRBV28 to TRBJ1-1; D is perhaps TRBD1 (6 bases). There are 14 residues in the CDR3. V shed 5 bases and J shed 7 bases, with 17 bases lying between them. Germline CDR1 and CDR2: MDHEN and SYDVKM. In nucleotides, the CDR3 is TGTGCCAGCAGTCCCCTTGGGGGCCGGGGTGAAGCTTTCTTT. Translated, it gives CASSPLGGRGEAFF.

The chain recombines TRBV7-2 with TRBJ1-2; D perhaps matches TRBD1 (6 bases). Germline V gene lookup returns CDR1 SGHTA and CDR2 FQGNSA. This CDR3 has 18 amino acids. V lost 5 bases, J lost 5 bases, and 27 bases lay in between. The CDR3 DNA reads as TGTGCCAGCAGCCCAAGGGGTCGGCGGCCAGGGGAACTATATGGCTACACCTTC. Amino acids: CASSPRGRRPGELYGYTF.

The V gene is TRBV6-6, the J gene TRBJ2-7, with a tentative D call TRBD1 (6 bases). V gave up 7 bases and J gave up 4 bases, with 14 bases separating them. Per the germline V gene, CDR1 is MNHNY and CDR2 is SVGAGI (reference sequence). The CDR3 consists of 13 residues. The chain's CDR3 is CASTPTGLYEQYF. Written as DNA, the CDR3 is TGTGCCAGCACGCCGACAGGCCTTTACGAGCAGTACTTC.

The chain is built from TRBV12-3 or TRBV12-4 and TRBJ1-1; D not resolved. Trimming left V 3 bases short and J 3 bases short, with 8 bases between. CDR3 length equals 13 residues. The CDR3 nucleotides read TGTGCCAGCAGTTTGTCGAGTGACACTGAAGCTTTCTTT. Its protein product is CASSLSSDTEAFF.

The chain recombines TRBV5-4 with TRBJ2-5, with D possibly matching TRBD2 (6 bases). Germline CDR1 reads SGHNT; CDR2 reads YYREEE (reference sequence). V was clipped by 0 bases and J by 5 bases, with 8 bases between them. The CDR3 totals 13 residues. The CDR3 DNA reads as TGTGCCAGCAGCTTGGCCGGAGGGGAGACCCAGTACTTC. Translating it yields CASSLAGGETQYF. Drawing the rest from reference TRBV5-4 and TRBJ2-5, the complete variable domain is ETGVTQSPTHLIKTRGQQVTLRCSSQSGHNTVSWYQQALGQGPQFIFQYYREEENGRGNFPPRFSGLQFPNYSSELNVNALELDDSALYLCASSLAGGETQYFGPGTRLLVL.

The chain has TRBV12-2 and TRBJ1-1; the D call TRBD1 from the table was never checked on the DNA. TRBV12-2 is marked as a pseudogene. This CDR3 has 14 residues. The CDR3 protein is CASRAGTENTEAFF. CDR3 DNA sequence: TGTGCAAGTCGCGCCGGGACAGAGAACACTGAAGCTTTCTTT.

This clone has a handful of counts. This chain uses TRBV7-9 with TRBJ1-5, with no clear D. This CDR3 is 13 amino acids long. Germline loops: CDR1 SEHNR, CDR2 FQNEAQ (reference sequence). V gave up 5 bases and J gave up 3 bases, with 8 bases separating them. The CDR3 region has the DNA TGTGCCAGCAGCCGGGATCTCAATCAGCCCCAGCATTTT. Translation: CASSRDLNQPQHF.

DNA for the CDR3: TGTGCCAGCAGTCCCCACTTACTAGAGACCCAGTACTTC. Translating it yields CASSPHLLETQYF. The chain combines TRBV28 with TRBJ2-5, with unresolved D. The germline V gene has CDR1 MDHEN and CDR2 SYDVKM. Deletions cut 5 bases from V and 4 bases from J, with 11 bases between. The CDR3 is made up of 13 amino acids.

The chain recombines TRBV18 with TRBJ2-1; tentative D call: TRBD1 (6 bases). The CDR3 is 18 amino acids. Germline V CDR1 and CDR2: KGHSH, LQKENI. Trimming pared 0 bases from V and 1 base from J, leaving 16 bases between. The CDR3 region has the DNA TGTGCCAGCTCACCACCGGTTCAAGACAGGCAGTCCTACAATGAGCAGTTCTTC. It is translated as CASSPPVQDRQSYNEQFF.

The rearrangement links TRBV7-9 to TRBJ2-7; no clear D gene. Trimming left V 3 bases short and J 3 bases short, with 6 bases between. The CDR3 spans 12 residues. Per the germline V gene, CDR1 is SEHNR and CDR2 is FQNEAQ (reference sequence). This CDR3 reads CASSFEVYEQYF. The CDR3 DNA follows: TGTGCCAGCAGCTTTGAGGTCTACGAGCAGTACTTC. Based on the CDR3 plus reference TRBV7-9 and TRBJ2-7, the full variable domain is DTGVSQNPRHKITKRGQNVTFRCDPISEHNRLYWYRQTLGQGPEFLTYFQNEAQLEKSRLLSDRFSAERPKGSFSTLEIQRTEQGDSAMYLCASSFEVYEQYFGPGTRLTVT.

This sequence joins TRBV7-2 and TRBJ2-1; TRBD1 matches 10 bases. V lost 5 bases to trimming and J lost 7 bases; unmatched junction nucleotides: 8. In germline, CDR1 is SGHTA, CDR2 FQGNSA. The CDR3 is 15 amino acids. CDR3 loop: CASSHDRGRENEQFF. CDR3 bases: TGTGCCAGCAGCCACGACAGGGGGCGGGAGAATGAGCAGTTCTTC.

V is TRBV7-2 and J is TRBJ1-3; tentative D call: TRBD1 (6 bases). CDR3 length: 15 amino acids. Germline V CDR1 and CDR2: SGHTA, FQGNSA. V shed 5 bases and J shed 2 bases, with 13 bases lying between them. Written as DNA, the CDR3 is TGTGCCAGCAGCATACAAGCAGGGGCTGGAAACACCATATATTTT. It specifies CASSIQAGAGNTIYF.

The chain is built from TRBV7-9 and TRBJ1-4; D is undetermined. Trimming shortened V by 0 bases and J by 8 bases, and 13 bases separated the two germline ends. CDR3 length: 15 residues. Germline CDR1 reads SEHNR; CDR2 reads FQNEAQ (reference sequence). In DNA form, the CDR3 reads TGTGCCAGCAGCTTAGCCACGCTCCGAGGAGAAAAACTGTTTTTT. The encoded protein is CASSLATLRGEKLFF.

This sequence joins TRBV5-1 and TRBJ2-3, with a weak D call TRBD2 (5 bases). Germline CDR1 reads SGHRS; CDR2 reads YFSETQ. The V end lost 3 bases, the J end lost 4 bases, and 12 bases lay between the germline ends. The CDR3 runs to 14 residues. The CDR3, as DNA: TGCGCCAGCAGCTCTCGAGGAGCGGCAGATACGCAGTATTTT. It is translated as CASSSRGAADTQYF.